This TCR beta chain is from a study of vaccination and CD4 T cells after COVID-19. Across the whole study: SARS-CoV-2, HCoV-NL63, HCoV-OC43 and HCoV-229E supplied the overlapping spike peptides used to stimulate cells.

Study results and limitations: Spike mono-reactivity was found in 304 of the 307 vaccine-specific clones identified in convalescent patients.

Once obtained from cultured CD4+ T cells, the DNA was sequenced using the Oncomine TCR Beta short-read assay. MiXCR, applied by TCRdb to the PCR reads, yields one record per CDR3 protein. The data hold 20,000 to 25,000 distinct CDR3 sequences, with 43% observed a single time. Time point: late sampling 161 to 241 days after vaccination in a few convalescent patients. Treatment here: approximately nine-day PBMC culture with coronavirus spike peptide pools or control peptides (ViraFEST assay). Antigen-specific T cells were expanded with peptide pools by ViraFEST, and TCRs were then sequenced. Positive tests by PCR, dated March to December 2020, predated US Alpha, Beta and Delta variants. Turning to this clonotype: Its antigen remains unknown.

Sequencing was performed on CD4+ T cells from blood, cultured in vitro, taken about 7 months after SARS-CoV-2 vaccination. The receptor was isolated from a human donor who had recovered from COVID-19.

The CDR3 loop reads CASKPSGGGYEQYF. For the CDR3, the DNA is TGTGCCAGCAAGCCCTCGGGTGGGGGCTACGAGCAGTACTTC. The chain combines TRBV27 with TRBJ2-7; D is perhaps TRBD1 or TRBD2 (5 bases each). In germline, CDR1 is MNHEY, CDR2 SMNVEV (reference sequence). The CDR3 is made up of 14 amino acids. Trimming pared 7 bases from V and 3 bases from J, leaving 16 bases between.